This record looks at one TCR beta chain sequence and its context. The record originates from a study of T cell changes during pregnancy in multiple sclerosis. Sequenced by immunoSEQ multiplex PCR; TCRdb stores in-frame clones only, minus some. The sample consists of about 49,000 clones, 94% of them appearing once. V was clipped by 10 bases and J by 1 base, with 16 bases between them. CDR3 length: 14 residues. Germline CDR1 is LNHDA and CDR2 is SQIVND (reference sequence). Sequencing used CD8+ T cells from peripheral blood mononuclear cells, obtained before pregnancy. V is TRBV19 and J is TRBJ1-1; D perhaps matches TRBD1 (5 bases). The TCR sequence derives from a female donor with multiple sclerosis, enrolled in a pregnancy study. The DNA of the CDR3 is TGTGCCACCCAGGTGGGCAGGGCGAACACTGAAGCTTTCTTT. Translated: CATQVGRANTEAFF.